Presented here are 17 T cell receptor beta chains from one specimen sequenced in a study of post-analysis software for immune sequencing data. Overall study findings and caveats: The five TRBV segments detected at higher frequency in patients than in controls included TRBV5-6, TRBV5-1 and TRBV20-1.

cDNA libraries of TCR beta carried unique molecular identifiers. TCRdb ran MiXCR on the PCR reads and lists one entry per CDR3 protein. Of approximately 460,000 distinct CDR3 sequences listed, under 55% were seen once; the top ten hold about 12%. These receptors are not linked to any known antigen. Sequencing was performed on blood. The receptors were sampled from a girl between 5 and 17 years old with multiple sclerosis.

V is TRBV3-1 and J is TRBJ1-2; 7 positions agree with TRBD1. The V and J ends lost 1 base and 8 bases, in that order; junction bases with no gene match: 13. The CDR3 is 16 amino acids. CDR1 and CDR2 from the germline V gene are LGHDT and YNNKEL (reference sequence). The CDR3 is CASSQVIGGASAGYTF. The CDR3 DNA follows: TGTGCCAGCAGCCAAGTCATAGGGGGCGCGTCTGCCGGCTACACCTTC.

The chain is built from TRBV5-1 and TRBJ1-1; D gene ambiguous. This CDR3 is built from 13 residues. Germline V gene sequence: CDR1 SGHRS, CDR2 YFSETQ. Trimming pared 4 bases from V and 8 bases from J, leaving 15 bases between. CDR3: CASSLPPAPEAFF. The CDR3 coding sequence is TGCGCCAGCAGCCTGCCCCCGGCCCCCGAAGCTTTCTTT.

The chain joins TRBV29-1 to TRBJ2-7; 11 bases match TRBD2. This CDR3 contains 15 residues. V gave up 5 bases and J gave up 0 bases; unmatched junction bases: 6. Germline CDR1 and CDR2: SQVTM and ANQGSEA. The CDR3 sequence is CSVIPGLAVSYEQYF. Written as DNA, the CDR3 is TGCAGCGTTATACCGGGACTAGCGGTCTCCTACGAGCAGTACTTC.

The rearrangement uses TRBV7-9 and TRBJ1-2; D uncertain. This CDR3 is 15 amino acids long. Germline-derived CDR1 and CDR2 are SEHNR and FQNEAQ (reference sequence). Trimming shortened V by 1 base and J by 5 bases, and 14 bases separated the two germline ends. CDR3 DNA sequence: TGTGCCAGCAGCTTAGTGGGGAGTCCAAAGTATGGCTACACCTTC. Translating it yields CASSLVGSPKYGYTF.

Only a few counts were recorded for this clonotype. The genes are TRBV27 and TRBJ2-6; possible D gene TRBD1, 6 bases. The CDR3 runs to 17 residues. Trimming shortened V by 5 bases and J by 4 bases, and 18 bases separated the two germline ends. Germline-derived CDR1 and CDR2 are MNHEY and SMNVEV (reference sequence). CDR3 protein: CASSPLAGVAGANVLTF. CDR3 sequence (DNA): TGTGCCAGCAGTCCGCTGGCAGGGGTGGCAGGGGCCAACGTCCTGACTTTC. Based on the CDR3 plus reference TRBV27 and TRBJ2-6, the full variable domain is EAQVTQNPRYLITVTGKKLTVTCSQNMNHEYMSWYRQDPGLGLRQIYYSMNVEVTDKGDVPEGYKVSRKEKRNFPLILESPSPNQTSLYFCASSPLAGVAGANVLTFGAGSRLTVL.

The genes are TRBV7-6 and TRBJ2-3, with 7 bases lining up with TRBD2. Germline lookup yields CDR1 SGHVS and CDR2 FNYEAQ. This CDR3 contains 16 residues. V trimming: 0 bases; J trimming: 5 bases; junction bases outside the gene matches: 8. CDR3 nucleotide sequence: TGTGCCAGCAGCTTAGCAGGGACTAATAGGGTAGATACGCAGTATTTT. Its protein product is CASSLAGTNRVDTQYF.

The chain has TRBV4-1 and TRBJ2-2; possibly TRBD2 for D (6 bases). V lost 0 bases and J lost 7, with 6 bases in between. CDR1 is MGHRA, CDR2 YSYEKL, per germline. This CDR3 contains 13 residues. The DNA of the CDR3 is TGCGCCAGCAGCCAAGAGGAGGGCGGGGAGCTGTTTTTT. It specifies CASSQEEGGELFF.

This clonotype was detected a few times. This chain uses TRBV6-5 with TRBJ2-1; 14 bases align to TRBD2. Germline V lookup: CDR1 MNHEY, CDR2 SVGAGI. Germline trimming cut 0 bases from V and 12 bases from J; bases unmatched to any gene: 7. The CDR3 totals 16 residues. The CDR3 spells CASSYSGLAGGQGQFF. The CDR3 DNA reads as TGTGCCAGCAGTTACTCAGGACTAGCGGGGGGCCAAGGGCAGTTCTTC.

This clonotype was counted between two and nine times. The DNA for the CDR3 is TGTGCCAGCAGCGCTCCGGGACGGCACTCTGGGGCCAACGTCCTGACTTTC. Protein: CASSAPGRHSGANVLTF. The chain combines TRBV7-2 with TRBJ2-6; D is possibly TRBD1 or TRBD2 (5 bases each). There are 17 residues in the CDR3. V lost 5 bases and J lost 0, with 14 bases in between. Germline CDR1 and CDR2: SGHTA and FQGNSA. The complete variable domain, with remaining parts taken from reference TRBV7-2 and TRBJ2-6, reads GAGVSQSPSNKVTEKGKDVELRCDPISGHTALYWYRQSLGQGLEFLIYFQGNSAPDKSGLPSDRFSAERTGGSVSTLTIQRTQQEDSAVYLCASSAPGRHSGANVLTFGAGSRLTVL.

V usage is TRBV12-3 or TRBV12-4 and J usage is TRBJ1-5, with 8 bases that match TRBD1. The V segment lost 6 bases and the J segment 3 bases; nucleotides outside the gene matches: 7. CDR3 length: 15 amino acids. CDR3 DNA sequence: TGTGCCAGCAGATCCCGGGACAGGCTCAATCAGCCCCAGCATTTT. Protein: CASRSRDRLNQPQHF.

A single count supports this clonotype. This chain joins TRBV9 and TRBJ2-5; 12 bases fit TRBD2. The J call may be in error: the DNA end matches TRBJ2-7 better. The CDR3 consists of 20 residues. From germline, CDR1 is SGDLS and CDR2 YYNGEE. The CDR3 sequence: CASSVAITSGRPLPVCEQYF. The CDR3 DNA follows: TGTGCCAGCAGCGTAGCGATTACTAGCGGGAGGCCCCTCCCCGTCTGCGAGCAGTACTTC.

The CDR3 protein is CASSFQGGSQPQHF. In DNA form, the CDR3 reads TGTGCCAGCAGTTTCCAGGGTGGAAGTCAGCCCCAGCATTTT. The V and J genes are TRBV27 and TRBJ1-5, with a weak D call TRBD1 (5 bases). V dropped 3 bases and J dropped 6 bases, with 12 bases sitting between them. Germline-derived CDR1 and CDR2 are MNHEY and SMNVEV (reference sequence). There are 14 residues in the CDR3.

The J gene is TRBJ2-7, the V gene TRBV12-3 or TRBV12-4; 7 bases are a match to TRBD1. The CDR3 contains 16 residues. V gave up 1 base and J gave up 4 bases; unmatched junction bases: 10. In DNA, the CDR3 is TGTGCCAGCAGTTTAGGCCAACAGGGGTCGCGGTACGAGCAGTACTTC. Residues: CASSLGQQGSRYEQYF.

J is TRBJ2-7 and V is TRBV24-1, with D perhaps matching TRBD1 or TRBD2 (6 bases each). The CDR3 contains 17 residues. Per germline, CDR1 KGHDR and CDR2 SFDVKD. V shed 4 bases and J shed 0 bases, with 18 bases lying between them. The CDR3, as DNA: TGTGCCACCAGTGACCGCGTTCGGGGGACAAGCTCCTACGAGCAGTACTTC. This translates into CATSDRVRGTSSYEQYF.

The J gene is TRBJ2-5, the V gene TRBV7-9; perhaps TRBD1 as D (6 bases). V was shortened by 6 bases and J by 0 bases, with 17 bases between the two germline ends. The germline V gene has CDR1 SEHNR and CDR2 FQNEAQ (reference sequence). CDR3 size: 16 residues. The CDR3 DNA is TGTGCCAGCAGTTTTTCGTCTAGGGACAACCAAGAGACCCAGTACTTC. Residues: CASSFSSRDNQETQYF.

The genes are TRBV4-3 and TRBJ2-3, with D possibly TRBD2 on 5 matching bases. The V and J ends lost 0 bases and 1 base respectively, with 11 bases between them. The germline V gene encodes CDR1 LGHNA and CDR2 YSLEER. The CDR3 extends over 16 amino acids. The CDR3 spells CASSQDTRGGTDTQYF. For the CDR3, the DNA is TGCGCCAGCAGCCAAGATACTAGAGGAGGCACAGATACGCAGTATTTT.

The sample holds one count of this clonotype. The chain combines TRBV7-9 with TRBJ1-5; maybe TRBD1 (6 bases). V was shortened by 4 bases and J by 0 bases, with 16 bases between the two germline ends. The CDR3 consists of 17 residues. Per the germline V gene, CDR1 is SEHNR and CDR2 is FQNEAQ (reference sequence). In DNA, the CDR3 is TGTGCCAGCAGCTCGTTTAAGGGGGGAGGTAGCAATCAGCCCCAGCATTTT. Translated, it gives CASSSFKGGGSNQPQHF.